These 32 T cell receptor beta chains share one sample of origin, sequenced in a study of vaccination and CD4 T cells after COVID-19. The sample's treatment: approximately nine-day PBMC culture with coronavirus spike peptide pools or control peptides (ViraFEST assay). Antigens for these TCRs are unknown. Cultured CD4+ T cell DNA underwent sequencing with the Oncomine TCR Beta short-read assay. TCRdb itself ran the PCR reads through MiXCR, one entry per CDR3 protein. Of some 15,000 distinct CDR3 sequences listed, less than 30% are singletons. Sequenced material: cultured CD4+ T cells from blood. The receptors shown here come from a human donor with COVID-19.

This chain uses TRBV28 with TRBJ1-3; no definite D call. The CDR3 has 16 residues. Germline assignment: CDR1 MDHEN and CDR2 SYDVKM. The V end was cut by 6 bases, the J end by 5 bases, with 20 bases between. The CDR3 reads CASRIRLPSDRNTIYF. Written as DNA, the CDR3 is TGTGCCAGCAGAATACGGTTACCCTCCGACCGAAACACCATATATTTT.

The rearrangement links TRBV7-2 to TRBJ1-2; D may be TRBD1 (5 bases). The CDR3 totals 15 residues. Germline CDR1 SGHTA, CDR2 FQGNSA. The V and J ends lost 4 bases and 3 bases respectively, with 15 bases between them. The CDR3 here is CASSSQGVADYGYTF. As DNA, the CDR3 is TGTGCCAGCAGCTCTCAGGGTGTAGCAGACTATGGCTACACCTTC.

The chain's CDR3 is CASSPNPGGETQYF. Written as DNA, the CDR3 is TGTGCCAGCAGCCCCAACCCTGGAGGAGAGACCCAGTACTTC. The chain has TRBV4-2 and TRBJ2-4, with D perhaps TRBD2 (5 bases). The last part of the DNA fits TRBJ2-5 better; the J call may be wrong. The CDR3 contains 14 residues. From germline, CDR1 is LGHNA and CDR2 YNFKEQ.

In its sample, this clonotype is medium-sized. This rearrangement joins TRBV10-1 to TRBJ1-1, with 8 bases that match TRBD1. CDR1 and CDR2 from the germline V gene are WNHNN and SYGVQD (reference sequence). J gave up 8 bases and V 2 bases, and 4 bases lay outside the gene matches. This CDR3 region has 13 residues. The CDR3 spells CASSEAGGSEAFF. The CDR3, as DNA: TGCGCCAGCAGTGAGGCAGGGGGCAGCGAAGCTTTCTTT.

The chain recombines TRBV20-1 with TRBJ2-5, with D unclear. This CDR3 is 12 amino acids long. From germline, CDR1 is DFQATT and CDR2 SNEGSKA (reference sequence). V lost 3 bases and J 9 bases, leaving 14 bases between the germline ends. The CDR3 protein is CSARKDDAAQYF. In DNA, the CDR3 is TGCAGTGCTAGGAAGGACGACGCTGCCCAGTACTTC.

This clonotype has a handful of counts. The J gene is TRBJ2-5, the V gene TRBV2, with a weak D call TRBD2 (7 bases). The CDR3 spans 16 residues. The germline gives CDR1 SNHLY, CDR2 FYNNEI. Trimming took 0 bases from V and 5 from J, leaving 16 bases between them. CDR3 coding DNA: TGTGCCAGCAGTGAAGCCGAGGGGGGGGGACGGGAGACCCAGTACTTC. Encoded protein: CASSEAEGGGRETQYF.

This clonotype occurred a few times. The chain employs TRBV20-1 and TRBJ2-3; weak D call: TRBD2 (5 bases). The CDR3 consists of 14 residues. The germline CDR1 and CDR2 sequences are DFQATT and SNEGSKA (reference sequence). V shed 3 bases and J shed 2 bases, with 12 bases lying between them. CDR3 residues: CSASVRGVTDTQYF. The CDR3 DNA reads TGCAGTGCTAGTGTCCGGGGAGTCACAGATACGCAGTATTTT.

The gene calls are TRBV19 and TRBJ2-4; 7 nucleotides align to TRBD2. CDR3 length equals 19 residues. V lost 4 bases to trimming and J lost 0 bases; unmatched junction nucleotides: 15. Germline CDR1 and CDR2: LNHDA and SQIVND (reference sequence). Here the CDR3 DNA reads TGTGCCAGTAGTACCGAGCGGGGTGGGACCGACAGAGCCAAAAACATTCAGTACTTC. Translating it yields CASSTERGGTDRAKNIQYF.

The chain couples TRBV5-1 to TRBJ1-2; 11 bases line up with TRBD1. The germline V gene has CDR1 SGHRS and CDR2 YFSETQ. The CDR3 runs to 15 residues. The J segment lost 5 bases and the V segment lost 0 bases, leaving 3 bases of the junction unmatched. The CDR3 here is CASSLVGQGEYGYTF. The CDR3 DNA is TGCGCCAGCAGCTTGGTGGGACAGGGGGAATATGGCTACACCTTC. The full variable domain, in which reference TRBV5-1 and TRBJ1-2 provide the parts outside the CDR3, is KAGVTQTPRYLIKTRGQQVTLSCSPISGHRSVSWYQQTPGQGLQFLFEYFSETQRNKGNFPGRFSGRQFSNSRSEMNVSTLELGDSALYLCASSLVGQGEYGYTFGSGTRLTVV.

This clonotype was detected a few times. The chain uses TRBV2 and TRBJ2-5, with TRBD2 matching over 8 bases. CDR3 length equals 13 residues. The trim removed 7 bases at V and 4 bases at J, leaving 5 bases unmatched. The germline V gene encodes CDR1 SNHLY and CDR2 FYNNEI. Here the CDR3 DNA reads TGTGCCAGCAACGGGAGGGGGGGAGAGACCCAGTACTTC. It specifies CASNGRGGETQYF.

By sample fraction, this clonotype is medium-sized. This sequence joins TRBV6-7 and TRBJ2-4, with 8 bases aligning to TRBD2. TRBV6-7 counts as an open reading frame of uncertain function. V lost 6 bases, J lost 0 bases, and 7 bases stayed unmatched. CDR3 length: 16 amino acids. The CDR3 protein is CASRPLAGLAKNIQYF. DNA of the CDR3: TGTGCCAGCAGACCCCTAGCGGGCCTAGCCAAAAACATTCAGTACTTC.

This clonotype was observed a few times. The genes are TRBV7-2 and TRBJ2-2; D gene ambiguous. The CDR3 is 12 amino acids. Per germline, CDR1 SGHTA and CDR2 FQGNSA. V was clipped by 7 bases and J by 1 base, with 4 bases between them. CDR3 residues: CASTENTGELFF. The CDR3 DNA is TGTGCCAGCACGGAGAACACCGGGGAGCTGTTTTTT.

This clonotype has just a few counts. V usage is TRBV27 and J usage is TRBJ1-1; no reliable D call. V was shortened by 5 bases and J by 0 bases, with 10 bases between the two germline ends. The CDR3 is made up of 14 amino acids. CDR1 and CDR2 (germline): MNHEY, SMNVEV (reference sequence). The CDR3 spells CASSVRAMNTEAFF. The CDR3 DNA reads as TGTGCCAGCAGTGTGAGGGCCATGAACACTGAAGCTTTCTTT.

This clonotype was found a few times. The J gene is TRBJ1-6, the V gene TRBV7-2; the match to TRBD1 covers 9 bases. The germline V gene has CDR1 SGHTA and CDR2 FQGNSA. Trimming took 2 bases from V and 6 from J; bases not matched to a gene: 5. This CDR3 comprises 16 residues. The CDR3 protein is CASSLRTGAINSPLHF. Written as DNA, the CDR3 is TGTGCCAGCAGCTTAAGGACAGGGGCGATTAATTCACCCCTCCACTTT.

This clonotype has only a few counts. This rearrangement joins TRBV2 to TRBJ1-2, with no clear D. The V end was cut by 3 bases, the J end by 1 base, with 9 bases between. CDR3 length: 14 residues. Germline V gene data show CDR1 as SNHLY and CDR2 as FYNNEI. This CDR3 is CASSEFPSNYGYTF. In DNA form, the CDR3 reads TGTGCCAGCAGTGAGTTTCCAAGTAACTATGGCTACACCTTC.

The V and J genes are TRBV5-1 and TRBJ2-3, with a weak D call TRBD2 (5 bases). V dropped 0 bases and J dropped 1 base, with 9 bases sitting between them. The CDR3 totals 15 residues. In germline, CDR1 is SGHRS, CDR2 YFSETQ. The CDR3 nucleotides read TGCGCCAGCAGCTTGGGAGGGTCGGGCACAGATACGCAGTATTTT. This translates into CASSLGGSGTDTQYF. The whole variable domain, remainder taken from reference TRBV5-1 and TRBJ2-3, is KAGVTQTPRYLIKTRGQQVTLSCSPISGHRSVSWYQQTPGQGLQFLFEYFSETQRNKGNFPGRFSGRQFSNSRSEMNVSTLELGDSALYLCASSLGGSGTDTQYFGPGTRLTVL.

This clonotype was found a few times. The chain carries TRBV7-8 and TRBJ2-1, with 8 bases matching TRBD1. CDR1 and CDR2 from the germline V gene are SGHVS and FQNEAQ. Unmatched junction bases numbered 2, after V lost 4 bases and J lost 3 bases. The CDR3 is 14 residues long. Here the CDR3 reads CASSWTGIYNEQFF. CDR3 bases: TGTGCCAGCAGCTGGACAGGGATCTACAATGAGCAGTTCTTC.

This clonotype was seen only a few times. This chain joins TRBV6-1 and TRBJ2-7; D is ambiguous. Trimming shortened V by 6 bases and J by 1 base, and 13 bases separated the two germline ends. The CDR3 is 14 amino acids. The germline V gene has CDR1 MNHNS and CDR2 SASEGT. The CDR3 coding sequence is TGTGCCAGCAGAGACTGGACCCGATCCTACGAGCAGTACTTC. Encoded protein: CASRDWTRSYEQYF.

V usage is TRBV20-1 and J usage is TRBJ1-4; TRBD1 aligns across 9 bases. Germline CDR1 is DFQATT and CDR2 is SNEGSKA (reference sequence). The CDR3 has 13 amino acids. V dropped 5 bases and J dropped 6; count of bases not matched to a gene: 4. The CDR3 nucleotides are TGCAGTGCTGCCGGGACAGGGTATGAAAAACTGTTTTTT. Its translation: CSAAGTGYEKLFF.

This clonotype showed up just a few times. This sequence joins TRBV7-2 and TRBJ1-3; no firm D call. The CDR3 spans 16 residues. The V and J ends lost 1 base and 0 bases respectively, with 10 bases between them. CDR1 and CDR2 from the germline V gene are SGHTA and FQGNSA. CDR3 coding DNA: TGTGCCAGCAGCTTAGGCCCGGCAAACTCTGGAAACACCATATATTTT. This codes for CASSLGPANSGNTIYF.

This clonotype was found once. The chain uses TRBV4-1 and TRBJ2-3; no definite D call. This CDR3 contains 13 residues. V lost 4 bases, J lost 7 bases, and 12 bases lay in between. Germline V gives CDR1 MGHRA, CDR2 YSYEKL. The CDR3 DNA reads as TGCGCCAGCAGCCCCCTCGATCCGAATACGCAGTATTTT. Translated, it gives CASSPLDPNTQYF.

This clonotype is medium-sized within its sample. The rearrangement links TRBV7-8 to TRBJ1-2, with unresolved D. Germline V gives CDR1 SGHVS, CDR2 FQNEAQ. The CDR3 length is 12 residues. Between the trimmed V and J ends, which lost 1 base and 4 bases, there was a span of 4 bases. This CDR3 reads CASSLVGYGYTF. The CDR3 DNA reads as TGTGCCAGCAGCTTAGTGGGCTATGGCTACACCTTC.

The sample holds a few counts of this clonotype. The rearrangement links TRBV6-1 to TRBJ2-1; TRBD2 matches 8 bases. The germline CDR1 and CDR2 sequences are MNHNS and SASEGT. The CDR3 is made up of 14 amino acids. V trimming: 3 bases; J trimming: 8 bases; junction bases outside the gene matches: 6. Written as DNA, the CDR3 is TGTGCCAGCAGTGATCGCGGGGGGATCCATGAGCAGTTCTTC. Encoded protein: CASSDRGGIHEQFF.

The table lists this clonotype with a few counts. The genes are TRBV18 and TRBJ2-1; no clear D gene. Deletions cut 5 bases from V and 5 bases from J, with 7 bases between. CDR3 length: 12 amino acids. Germline CDR1 is KGHSH and CDR2 is LQKENI. The CDR3 region is CASSMENNEQFF. The DNA for the CDR3 is TGTGCCAGCTCAATGGAGAACAATGAGCAGTTCTTC. The full variable domain, its missing parts supplied by reference TRBV18 and TRBJ2-1, is NAGVMQNPRHLVRRRGQEARLRCSPMKGHSHVYWYRQLPEEGLKFMVYLQKENIIDESGMPKERFSAEFPKEGPSILRIQQVVRGDSAAYFCASSMENNEQFFGPGTRLTVL.

This chain links TRBV25-1 with TRBJ2-5; D remains unclear. Between the trimmed V and J ends, which lost 4 bases and 4 bases, there was a span of 10 bases. CDR1 MGHDK and CDR2 SYGVNS come from the germline V gene. The CDR3 runs to 13 residues. The CDR3 sequence: CASSVVGTETQYF. DNA for the CDR3: TGTGCCAGCAGTGTGGTGGGTACAGAGACCCAGTACTTC.

The V gene is TRBV6-1, the J gene TRBJ2-5; no reliable D call. The CDR3 is made up of 15 amino acids. CDR1 MNHNS and CDR2 SASEGT come from the germline V gene. V was clipped by 2 bases and J by 1 base, with 11 bases between them. In DNA form, the CDR3 reads TGTGCCAGCAGTGAAACTGCGGCAGTCCAAGAGACCCAGTACTTC. It specifies CASSETAAVQETQYF.

The V and J genes are TRBV18 and TRBJ2-5, with unresolved D. V lost 5 bases to trimming and J lost 5 bases, with 12 bases between them. This CDR3 is built from 13 residues. Germline-derived CDR1 and CDR2 are KGHSH and LQKENI. CDR3 residues: CASSRSRSETQYF. The CDR3 nucleotides are TGTGCCAGCTCAAGGAGCCGGTCGGAGACCCAGTACTTC.

The J gene is TRBJ1-3, the V gene TRBV10-3; D is uncertain. From germline, CDR1 is ENHRY and CDR2 SYGVKD. The V end was cut by 4 bases, the J end by 0 bases, with 7 bases between. The CDR3 loop spans 14 amino acids. The CDR3 protein is CAISGSSSGNTIYF. The CDR3 nucleotides read TGTGCCATCAGTGGATCGAGCTCTGGAAACACCATATATTTT.

There are a few counts of this clonotype. This sequence joins TRBV5-1 and TRBJ1-5, with 7 bases lining up with TRBD1. V lost 3 bases to trimming and J lost 4 bases; unmatched junction nucleotides: 4. Germline CDR1 is SGHRS and CDR2 is YFSETQ. This CDR3 contains 14 residues. The CDR3 protein is CASSWDSTNQPQHF. The CDR3, as DNA: TGCGCCAGCAGCTGGGACAGCACTAATCAGCCCCAGCATTTT.

The chain combines TRBV2 with TRBJ2-7; D uncertain. Germline V gives CDR1 SNHLY, CDR2 FYNNEI. Deletions cut 4 bases from V and 2 bases from J, with 6 bases between. The CDR3 has 12 residues. CDR3 DNA sequence: TGTGCCAGCAGTGGGGAACCCTACGAGCAGTACTTC. Amino acids: CASSGEPYEQYF.

This clonotype was seen only a few times. The chain uses TRBV6-5 and TRBJ1-1; perhaps TRBD1 as D (6 bases). Trimming took off 4 bases at V and 6 bases at J, with 18 bases between the two ends. The CDR3 length is 15 residues. CDR1 and CDR2 (germline): MNHEY, SVGAGI. CDR3 in DNA: TGTGCCAGCAGTTCTACCGACAGGAGGGGAGCTGAAGCTTTCTTT. It is translated as CASSSTDRRGAEAFF.

The sample holds a few counts of this clonotype. The chain recombines TRBV7-2 with TRBJ2-3; TRBD2 aligns across 12 bases. Germline loops: CDR1 SGHTA, CDR2 FQGNSA. CDR3 length: 16 amino acids. V was clipped by 5 bases and J by 5 bases; unmatched bases: 8. CDR3 region: CASSRNALAGGDTQYF. In DNA form, the CDR3 reads TGTGCCAGCAGCCGTAACGCACTAGCGGGGGGAGATACGCAGTATTTT.